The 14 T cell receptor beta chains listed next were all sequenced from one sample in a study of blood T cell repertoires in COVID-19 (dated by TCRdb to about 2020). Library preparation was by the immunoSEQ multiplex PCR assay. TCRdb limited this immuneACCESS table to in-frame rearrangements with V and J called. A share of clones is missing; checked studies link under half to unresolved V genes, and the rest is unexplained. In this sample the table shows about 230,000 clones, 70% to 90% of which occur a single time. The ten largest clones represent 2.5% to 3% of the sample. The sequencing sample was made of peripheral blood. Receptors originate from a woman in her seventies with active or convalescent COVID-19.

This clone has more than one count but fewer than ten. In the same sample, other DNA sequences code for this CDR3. CDR3 loop: CASSPGHTNSPLHF. For the CDR3, the DNA is TGTGCCAGCAGCCCGGGACACACTAATTCACCCCTCCACTTT. This chain joins TRBV11-2 and TRBJ1-6; the D gene is possibly TRBD1 (6 bases). The length of the CDR3 is 14 residues. The germline V and J ends were trimmed by 5 bases and 6 bases, with 11 bases remaining between them. The V gene's germline CDR1 is SGHAT and CDR2 FQNNGV. Together with reference TRBV11-2 and TRBJ1-6, the CDR3 gives the full variable domain: EAGVAQSPRYKIIEKRQSVAFWCNPISGHATLYWYQQILGQGPKLLIQFQNNGVVDDSQLPKDRFSAERLKGVDSTLKIQPAKLEDSAVYLCASSPGHTNSPLHFGNGTRLTVT.

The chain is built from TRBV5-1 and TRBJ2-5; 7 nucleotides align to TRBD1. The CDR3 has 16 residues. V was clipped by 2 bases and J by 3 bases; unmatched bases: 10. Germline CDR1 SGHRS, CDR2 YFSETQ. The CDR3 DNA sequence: TGCGCCAGCAGCTTATTCGCTGACAGGGTAGAAGAGACCCAGTACTTC. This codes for CASSLFADRVEETQYF. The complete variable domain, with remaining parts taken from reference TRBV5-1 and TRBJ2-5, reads KAGVTQTPRYLIKTRGQQVTLSCSPISGHRSVSWYQQTPGQGLQFLFEYFSETQRNKGNFPGRFSGRQFSNSRSEMNVSTLELGDSALYLCASSLFADRVEETQYFGPGTRLLVL.

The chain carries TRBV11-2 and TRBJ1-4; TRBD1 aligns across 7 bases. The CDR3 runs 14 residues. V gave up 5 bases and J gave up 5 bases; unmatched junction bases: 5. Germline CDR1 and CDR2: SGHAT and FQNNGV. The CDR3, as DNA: TGTGCCAGCAGCCCGGGACAGTTCAATGAAAAACTGTTTTTT. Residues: CASSPGQFNEKLFF.

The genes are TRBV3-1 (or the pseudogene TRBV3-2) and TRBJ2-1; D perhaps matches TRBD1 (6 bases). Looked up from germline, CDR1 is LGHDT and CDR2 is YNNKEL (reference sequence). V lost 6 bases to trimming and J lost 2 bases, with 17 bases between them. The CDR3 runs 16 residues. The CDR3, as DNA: TGTGCCAGCAGTCGCCGTTCAGGGGCCCCCTACAATGAGCAGTTCTTC. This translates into CASSRRSGAPYNEQFF.

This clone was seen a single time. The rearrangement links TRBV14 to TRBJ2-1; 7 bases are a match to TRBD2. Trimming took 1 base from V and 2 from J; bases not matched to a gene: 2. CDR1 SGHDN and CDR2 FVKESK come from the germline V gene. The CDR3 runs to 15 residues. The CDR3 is CASSQAGGPYNEQFF. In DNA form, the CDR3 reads TGTGCCAGCAGCCAAGCGGGAGGCCCCTACAATGAGCAGTTCTTC.

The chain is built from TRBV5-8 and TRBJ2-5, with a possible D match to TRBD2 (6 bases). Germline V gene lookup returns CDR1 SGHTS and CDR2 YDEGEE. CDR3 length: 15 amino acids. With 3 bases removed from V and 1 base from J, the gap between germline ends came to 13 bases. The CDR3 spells CASSSGLSTQETQYF. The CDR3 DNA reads TGTGCCAGCAGCTCAGGACTATCAACCCAAGAGACCCAGTACTTC.

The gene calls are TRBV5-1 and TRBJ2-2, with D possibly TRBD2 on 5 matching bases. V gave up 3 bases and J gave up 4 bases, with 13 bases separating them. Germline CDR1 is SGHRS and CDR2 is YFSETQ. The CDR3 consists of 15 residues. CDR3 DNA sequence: TGCGCCAGCAGCTCCGAGGGCCTAGGCACCGGGGAGCTGTTTTTT. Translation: CASSSEGLGTGELFF.

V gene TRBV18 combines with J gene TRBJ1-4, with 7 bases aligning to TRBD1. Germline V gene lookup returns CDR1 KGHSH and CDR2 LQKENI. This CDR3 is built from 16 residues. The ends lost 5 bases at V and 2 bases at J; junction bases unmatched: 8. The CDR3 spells CASSKGQVRTNEKLFF. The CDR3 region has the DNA TGTGCCAGCTCAAAAGGACAGGTTCGGACTAATGAAAAACTGTTTTTT.

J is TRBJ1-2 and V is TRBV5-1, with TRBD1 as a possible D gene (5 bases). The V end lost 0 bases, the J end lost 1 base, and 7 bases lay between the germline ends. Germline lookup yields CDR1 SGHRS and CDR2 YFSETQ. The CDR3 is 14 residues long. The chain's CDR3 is CASSLGQFNYGYTF. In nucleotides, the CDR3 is TGCGCCAGCAGCTTGGGACAGTTTAACTATGGCTACACCTTC.

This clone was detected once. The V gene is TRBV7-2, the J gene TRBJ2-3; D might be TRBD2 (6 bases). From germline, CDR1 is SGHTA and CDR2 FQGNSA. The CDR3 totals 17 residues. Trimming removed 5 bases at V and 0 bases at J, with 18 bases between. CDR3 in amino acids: CASSPTMVAASTDTQYF. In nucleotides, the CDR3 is TGTGCCAGCAGCCCCACGATGGTAGCGGCTAGCACAGATACGCAGTATTTT.

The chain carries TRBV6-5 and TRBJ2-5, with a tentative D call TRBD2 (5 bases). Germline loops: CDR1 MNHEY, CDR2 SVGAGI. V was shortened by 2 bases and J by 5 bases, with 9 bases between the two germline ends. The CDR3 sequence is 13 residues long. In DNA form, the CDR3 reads TGTGCCAGCAGTTACCTTGAGCGGGAGACCCAGTACTTC. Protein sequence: CASSYLERETQYF.

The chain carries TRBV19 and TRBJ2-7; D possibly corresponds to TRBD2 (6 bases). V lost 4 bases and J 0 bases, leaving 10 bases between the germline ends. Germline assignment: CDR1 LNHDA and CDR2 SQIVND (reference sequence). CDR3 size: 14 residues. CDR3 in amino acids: CASSTGELSYEQYF. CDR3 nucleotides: TGTGCCAGTAGTACGGGAGAGCTCTCCTACGAGCAGTACTTC.

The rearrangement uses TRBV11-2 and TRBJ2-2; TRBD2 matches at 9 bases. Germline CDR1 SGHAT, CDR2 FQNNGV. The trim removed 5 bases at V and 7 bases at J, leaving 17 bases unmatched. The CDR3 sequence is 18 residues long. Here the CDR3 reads CASSRLARGGRGHGELFF. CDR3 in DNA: TGTGCCAGCAGCCGACTGGCGCGGGGGGGCCGAGGGCACGGGGAGCTGTTTTTT. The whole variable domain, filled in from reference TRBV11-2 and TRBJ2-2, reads EAGVAQSPRYKIIEKRQSVAFWCNPISGHATLYWYQQILGQGPKLLIQFQNNGVVDDSQLPKDRFSAERLKGVDSTLKIQPAKLEDSAVYLCASSRLARGGRGHGELFFGEGSRLTVL.

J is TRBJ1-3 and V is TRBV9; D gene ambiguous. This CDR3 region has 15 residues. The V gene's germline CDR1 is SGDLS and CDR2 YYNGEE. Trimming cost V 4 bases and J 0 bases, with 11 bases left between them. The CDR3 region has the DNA TGTGCCAGCAGCCCTATTGACATCTCTGGAAACACCATATATTTT. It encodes CASSPIDISGNTIYF.